This record looks at one T cell receptor beta chain sequence and its context. This clonotype is large (0.1 to 1%) in terms of sample share. There are no base qualities to consult, and no much larger clone falls within one base. The data originate from a study of Japanese encephalitis immunity and Zika vaccine responses (TCRdb year 2021). In the study overall: Three 5.0 ug doses of alum-adjuvanted ZPIV were administered to included participants at weeks 0, 4 and 28. Two to three months ahead of the first ZPIV dose, more than 10 participants were given JEV vaccine (IXIARO) as a two-dose regimen with the doses 28 days apart. Before ZPIV, about twelve participants got a single dose of YFV vaccine (YF-VAX), while roughly 9 participants were flavivirus-naive. For TCR sequencing, about 6 representative participants were selected from each pre-vaccination group, and samples were taken at week 0 (after pre-vaccination, before ZPIV) and at week 52. In addition, the TCR repertoires of a few flavivirus-naive individuals were analyzed at weeks 2, 6 and 52 after ZPIV vaccination began. The stimulations used peptide pools from ZIKV structural proteins divided into flavivirus-conserved and non-conserved sets, or JEV or YFV peptides that matched the pre-vaccination. The ZIKV peptides, 15-mers that overlapped by 11 residues, were chosen for containing NetMHCpan/NetMHCII-predicted epitopes with affinity below 50 nM. The study examined whether earlier vaccination against Japanese encephalitis virus (JEV) or yellow fever virus (YFV) influenced CD4 T cell responses to the Zika vaccine.

V is pared back by 1 base and J by 6 bases, with 6 bases lying between the germline termini. CDR1 and CDR2 (LGHNA, YSLEER) derive from the germline V gene. The CDR3 holds 12 amino acids from the cysteine to the phenylalanine. The only DNA kept is the CDR3, 36 bases in frame from the first base. Findings and caveats that apply to the study as a whole: Higher repertoire similarity across time-points and stimulations was observed in JEV-pre-vaccinated donors than in YFV-pre-vaccinated donors, indicating that more clonotypes were common to ZIKV and JEV stimulation. In JEV-pre-vaccinated donors, the repertoire richness of CD4 T cells responding to conserved ZIKV epitopes dropped significantly after ZPIV. Only a few individuals showed CD8 T cell responses to ZIKV peptide pools, and those responses were very low in magnitude. The analysis was restricted to a subset of trial participants with three doses and adequate samples, and the entire vaccinated cohort was not analyzed. The individual peptides behind the cross-reactive responses were not identified because limits on sample size made peptide-pool deconvolution impossible. Samples clustered by participant with no similarity between individuals, suggesting no public TCRs were detected.

PBMCs were labeled with CellTrace CFSE and cultured for less than seven days in RPMI with approximately 7.5% human serum plus peptide pools at about 1 ug/mL each. Enrolled adults were healthy and seronegative for ZIKV, JEV, YFV, DENV and WNV by microneutralization screening. The samples were drawn from a phase 1 trial of an alum-adjuvanted Zika purified-inactivated virus (ZPIV) vaccine that was randomized, double-blinded and placebo-controlled. Peripheral blood mononuclear cells were isolated using a standard procedure and then kept frozen in liquid nitrogen until they were used. Receptors were amplified or captured by 5' RACE. Before sequencing, the TCRbeta libraries were pooled in proportion to the number of cells sorted for each library. Total RNA was extracted from sorted cells with RNAzol RT, and cDNA was synthesized with an oligo(dT) primer and a template-switching oligo. The TCRbeta V-CDR3-J region was amplified by PCR with Kapa HiFi between a SMARTer oligo primer and a TCRbeta constant-region primer. A second PCR attached Illumina adaptors and sample-specific index barcodes, followed by HighPrep bead cleanup and Bioanalyzer confirmation of a band of roughly 650 bp. The libraries were sequenced on an Illumina MiSeq using 2x151 bp paired-end reads. Regarding the original processing steps: An in-house Java program demultiplexed the reads, and MiXCR assigned TCRbeta annotations and counted clonotypes. Repertoire overlap used Morisita-Horn indices from the R package vegan, with UPGMA clustering and Circos plots of recurring clonotypes. Shannon diversity and richness were normalized to the highest possible value given the input cell numbers, yielding values from 0 to 1. CDR3beta sequences were aligned using MUSCLE, distances were calculated using SeqinR, and multidimensional scaling was plotted in R. TCRdb reanalyzed the raw reads on its own, using fastp at Q25 for trimming and MiXCR for clone calling, and kept in-frame beta chains. When rows share a CDR3 protein, they turn into one entry using the most common DNA and genes. In this record, the V and J calls reflect TCRdb's handling and not the investigators' own analysis. Present in this sample are hundreds of distinct CDR3 sequences, about 2.2% of which were seen just once. The ten top clones hold about 23% of the sample.

The TCR was taken from an adult man who received an inactivated Zika virus vaccine. The specimen was antigen-activated CD8+ T cells from blood, cultured, collected during a Zika inactivated vaccine study. The sequence links TRBV4-3 to TRBJ1-2; the D gene is unclear. The CDR3 amino acid sequence is: CASSQGGNGYTF. The DNA is as follows: TGCGCCAGCAGCCAAGGAGGTAATGGCTACACCTTC.